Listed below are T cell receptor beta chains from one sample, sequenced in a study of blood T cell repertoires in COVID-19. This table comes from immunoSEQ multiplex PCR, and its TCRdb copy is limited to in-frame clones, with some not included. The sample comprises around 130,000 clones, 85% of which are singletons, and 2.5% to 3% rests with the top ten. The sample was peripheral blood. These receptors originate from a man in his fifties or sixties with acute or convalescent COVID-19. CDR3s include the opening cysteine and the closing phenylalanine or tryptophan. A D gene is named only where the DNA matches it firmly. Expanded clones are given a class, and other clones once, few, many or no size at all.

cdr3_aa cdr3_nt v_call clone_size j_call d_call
CASSLWGEAREQFF TGTGCCAGCAGCCTGTGGGGGGAGGCGAGGGAGCAGTTCTTC TRBV3-1/TRBV3-2 . TRBJ2-1 .
CASSRSGTVSYEQYF TGTGCCAGCAGCAGATCCGGGACAGTATCCTACGAGCAGTACTTC TRBV11-3 . TRBJ2-7 TRBD1
CASSTRQGNEQFF TGTGCCAGCAGCACACGACAGGGGAATGAGCAGTTCTTC TRBV5-5 . TRBJ2-1 TRBD1
CASSSGGANEQFF TGCGCCAGCAGTAGCGGGGGGGCCAATGAGCAGTTCTTC TRBV5-1 . TRBJ2-1 TRBD2
CASSPSRGNYGYTF TGTGCCAGCTCACCTAGCAGGGGTAACTATGGCTACACCTTC TRBV18 . TRBJ1-2 .
CASSLVGGGFTEAFF TGTGCCAGCAGCTTGGTCGGGGGAGGATTCACTGAAGCTTTCTTT TRBV5-5 once TRBJ1-1 .
CASSQAPGSSYEQYF TGTGCCAGCAGCCAAGCCCCCGGGTCCTCCTACGAGCAGTACTTC TRBV3-1/TRBV3-2 . TRBJ2-7 .
CASRRELNTGELFF TGTGCCAGCAGGAGAGAGTTGAACACCGGGGAGCTGTTTTTT TRBV6-5 once TRBJ2-2 .
CSGGGGLAEPTSYNEQFF TGCAGCGGGGGGGGAGGACTAGCGGAGCCCACCTCCTACAATGAGCAGTTCTTC TRBV29-1 . TRBJ2-1 TRBD2
CASRTRTGIHEQYF TGTGCCAGCAGAACGAGGACAGGGATCCACGAGCAGTACTTC TRBV6-6 . TRBJ2-7 TRBD1
CASSRGSERTGELFF TGTGCCAGCTCAAGGGGGTCGGAACGGACCGGGGAGCTGTTTTTT TRBV18 . TRBJ2-2 .
CASSSRGGAGGSTEAFF TGCGCCAGCAGCTCCCGAGGAGGGGCAGGGGGCTCCACTGAAGCTTTCTTT TRBV5-1 . TRBJ1-1 TRBD1
CASSLLGQGARYEQYF TGTGCCAGCAGCTTACTTGGACAGGGGGCAAGGTACGAGCAGTACTTC TRBV11-3 . TRBJ2-7 TRBD1
CASSLQGFTSGANVLTF TGTGCCAGCAGTCTCCAGGGGTTTACCTCTGGGGCCAACGTCCTGACTTTC TRBV28 . TRBJ2-6 .
CASSRSRETTGELFF TGTGCCAGCAGCCGAAGCCGGGAGACGACCGGGGAGCTGTTTTTT TRBV7-6 . TRBJ2-2 .
CAISERQGTGNTIYF TGTGCCATCAGTGAGAGGCAGGGCACAGGAAACACCATATATTTT TRBV10-3 . TRBJ1-3 .
CASSIGGGWSNQPQHF TGTGCCAGTAGTATCGGGGGGGGCTGGAGCAATCAGCCCCAGCATTTT TRBV19 . TRBJ1-5 .
CSVARGMETQYF TGCAGCGTTGCTCGGGGGATGGAGACCCAGTACTTC TRBV29-1 . TRBJ2-5 .
CASSPAGGQGRNTEAFF TGCGCCAGCAGCCCCGCCGGGGGACAGGGGAGAAACACTGAAGCTTTCTTT TRBV5-1 . TRBJ1-1 TRBD1
CASARTGLNSPLHF TGTGCTAGTGCCCGAACAGGGTTGAATTCACCCCTCCACTTT TRBV12-5 . TRBJ1-6 .
CASSTRTEGSGNTIYF TGTGCCAGTAGTACCCGGACAGAGGGATCTGGAAACACCATATATTTT TRBV19 . TRBJ1-3 .
CASSEVSAGTEAFF TGTGCCAGCAGTGAAGTTAGTGCGGGGACTGAAGCTTTCTTT TRBV6-1 . TRBJ1-1 .
CASSQDPLSAYEQYF TGTGCCAGCAGCCAAGATCCCCTAAGTGCCTACGAGCAGTACTTC TRBV3-1/TRBV3-2 . TRBJ2-7 .
CASSQAIGGMGYEQYF TGTGCCAGCAGCCAAGCGATAGGGGGCATGGGCTACGAGCAGTACTTC TRBV14 many TRBJ2-7 TRBD1
CASSRTTVENTIYF TGTGCCAGCAGCCGAACGACAGTGGAAAACACCATATATTTT TRBV11-2 . TRBJ1-3 .
CAWGDRLNTIYF TGTGCCTGGGGAGACAGGCTAAACACCATATATTTT TRBV30 . TRBJ1-3 .
CATSRAAGFYEKLFF TGTGCCACCAGCAGAGCCGCGGGATTTTATGAAAAACTGTTTTTT TRBV15 . TRBJ1-4 .
CASSLLSGGPGELFF TGTGCCAGCAGCTTATTGTCGGGGGGCCCCGGGGAGCTGTTTTTT TRBV7-6 . TRBJ2-2 .
CASGFGTGVVYGYTF TGTGCTAGTGGTTTCGGGACAGGGGTTGTCTATGGCTACACCTTC TRBV12-5 . TRBJ1-2 TRBD1
CASSISGQLFF TGTGCCAGTAGTATCTCTGGACAGCTGTTTTTT TRBV19 . TRBJ1-4 .
CASSQEEGATYEQYF TGCGCCAGCAGCCAAGAGGAAGGGGCGACCTACGAGCAGTACTTC TRBV4-1 . TRBJ2-7 .
CASSINRGPDTEAFF TGTGCCAGTAGTATAAACAGGGGCCCGGACACTGAAGCTTTCTTT TRBV19 . TRBJ1-1 TRBD1
CASSIRYEQYF TGTGCCAGCTCGATTAGATACGAGCAGTACTTC TRBV28 few TRBJ2-7 .
CASSPRRVGRQETQYF TGTGCCAGCAGCCCAAGGAGGGTGGGGAGGCAAGAGACCCAGTACTTC TRBV7-2 . TRBJ2-5 .
CATSDPGLAGGETQYF TGTGCCACCAGTGATCCTGGACTAGCGGGAGGAGAGACCCAGTACTTC TRBV24-1 . TRBJ2-5 TRBD2
CAWSPPELYRVNYGYTF TGTGCCTGGAGTCCCCCGGAGCTTTATCGCGTCAACTATGGCTACACCTTC TRBV30 . TRBJ1-2 .
CASSFGVTEAFF TGTGCCAGCAGTTTCGGAGTCACTGAAGCTTTCTTT TRBV12-3/TRBV12-4 once TRBJ1-1 .
CASRKPDREQSYGYTF TGTGCCAGTAGGAAACCCGACAGGGAGCAGAGCTATGGCTACACCTTC TRBV19 once TRBJ1-2 TRBD1
CASSSGTSGAYEQYF TGTGCCAGCAGCTCCGGGACTAGCGGGGCCTACGAGCAGTACTTC TRBV13 . TRBJ2-7 TRBD2
CASSSSGSSYNEQFF TGTGCCAGCAGCTCAAGCGGGAGCTCCTACAATGAGCAGTTCTTC TRBV13 few TRBJ2-1 TRBD2
CASSQLTGAGYTF TGTGCCAGCAGCCAACTTACAGGGGCTGGCTACACCTTC TRBV7-3 . TRBJ1-2 TRBD1
CASSVEAGVSGELFF TGTGCCAGCAGCGTAGAAGCGGGAGTGTCCGGGGAGCTGTTTTTT TRBV9 . TRBJ2-2 TRBD2
CASRARINTEAFF TGTGCCAGCAGGGCGAGGATTAACACTGAAGCTTTCTTT TRBV6-5 . TRBJ1-1 .
CASSQDDGARGAFF TGTGCCAGCAGCCAAGATGATGGGGCCCGTGGTGCTTTCTTT TRBV3-1/TRBV3-2 . TRBJ1-1 .
CASSLGWGSATNEKLFF TGTGCCAGCAGCTTAGGATGGGGCAGCGCAACTAATGAAAAACTGTTTTTT TRBV7-9 . TRBJ1-4 .
CASSLERLVSEQYF TGTGCCAGCAGCTTAGAGCGTTTGGTCTCCGAGCAGTACTTC TRBV11-3 . TRBJ2-7 .
CASSRETGKNQPQHF TGTGCCAGCAGCAGAGAAACAGGGAAGAATCAGCCCCAGCATTTT TRBV7-8 . TRBJ1-5 .
CASSRTSENEQFF TGTGCCAGCTCACGGACTTCGGAAAATGAGCAGTTCTTC TRBV18 . TRBJ2-1 .
CASSRGTGNTIYF TGTGCCAGCAGTCGCGGAACGGGAAACACCATATATTTT TRBV27 . TRBJ1-3 .
CASSLAARMIADTQYF TGTGCCAGTAGCTTAGCGGCCAGAATGATTGCAGATACGCAGTATTTT TRBV19 . TRBJ2-3 .
CASSQVGGQTYEQYF TGTGCCAGCAGCCAAGTCGGGGGGCAAACCTACGAGCAGTACTTC TRBV4-2 . TRBJ2-7 .
CASSFQPQGSYEQYF TGTGCCAGCAGCTTCCAACCCCAGGGGTCCTACGAGCAGTACTTC TRBV7-6 once TRBJ2-7 .